The 30 T cell receptor beta chains below all came from one sample that was sequenced in a study of T-cell memory formation after mild COVID-19 (dated by TCRdb to the early 2020s). Preparation of the library involved 5' RACE. Sequencer: Illumina NovaSeq 6000. TCRdb itself trimmed the public reads at Q25 with fastp, ran MiXCR and retained productive beta chains. Each CDR3 protein gets just one entry, which takes the most common genes and DNA from the rows behind it. This sample is represented by 450,000 or so distinct CDR3 sequences; around 27% of them were singletons. The top ten constitute under 15% of the sample. What was sequenced was PBMCs or a T cell subset sorted from them (not recorded which). Source of these receptors: an adult woman who had mild COVID-19 (a few samples of this study predate the infection). The sample titles of this study are shuffled in the database, so cell type and time point are left out; the donor was told from shared clones.

In this sample, this clonotype turned up a few times. V is TRBV9 and J is TRBJ2-1; D may be TRBD1 (6 bases). Germline V gene sequence: CDR1 SGDLS, CDR2 YYNGEE. Trimming stripped 3 bases from V and 4 bases from J, with 14 bases between. This CDR3 has 15 residues. The CDR3 DNA is TGTGCCAGCAGCGGTGGACAGAAGAGTTACAATGAGCAGTTCTTC. It encodes CASSGGQKSYNEQFF. Based on the CDR3 plus reference TRBV9 and TRBJ2-1, the full variable domain is DSGVTQTPKHLITATGQRVTLRCSPRSGDLSVYWYQQSLDQGLQFLIQYYNGEERAKGNILERFSAQQFPDLHSELNLSSLELGDSALYFCASSGGQKSYNEQFFGPGTRLTVL.

The chain is built from TRBV29-1 and TRBJ2-7, with a possible D match to TRBD2 (6 bases). CDR1 SQVTM and CDR2 ANQGSEA come from the germline V gene. V was clipped by 7 bases and J by 2 bases, with 15 bases between them. CDR3 size: 13 residues. The CDR3 is CSARGDGAYEQYF. CDR3 bases: TGCAGCGCCCGCGGGGACGGGGCCTACGAGCAGTACTTC.

This clonotype has a handful of counts. V usage is TRBV4-2 and J usage is TRBJ2-5, with TRBD2 matching 10 bases. The CDR3 has 16 residues. The germline V gene encodes CDR1 LGHNA and CDR2 YNFKEQ. V was clipped by 0 bases and J by 3 bases; unmatched bases: 4. CDR3 nucleotide sequence: TGTGCCAGCAGCCAAGATCGGGGACTAGCGAAAGAGACCCAGTACTTC. Translated: CASSQDRGLAKETQYF.

This clonotype appeared a few times. J is TRBJ2-5 and V is TRBV4-1; D gene uncertain. Germline V gene sequence: CDR1 MGHRA, CDR2 YSYEKL. This CDR3 spans 12 amino acids. V was shortened by 3 bases and J by 5 bases, with 7 bases between the two germline ends. CDR3 DNA sequence: TGCGCCAGCAGCCACGTGGGGGAGACCCAGTACTTC. Its translation: CASSHVGETQYF.

This clonotype occurred a few times. The V call is TRBV5-1, the J call TRBJ2-7; 7 positions agree with TRBD2. Trimming cost V 0 bases and J 1 base; bases outside gene matches: 4. Germline CDR1 is SGHRS and CDR2 is YFSETQ. The length of the CDR3 is 15 residues. For the CDR3, the DNA is TGCGCCAGCAGCTTGGAGCTAGCGGTATCCTACGAGCAGTACTTC. This translates into CASSLELAVSYEQYF.

This clonotype occurred a few times. The genes are TRBV29-1 and TRBJ1-1, with D unclear. CDR1 is SQVTM, CDR2 ANQGSEA, per germline. This CDR3 contains 12 residues. Trimming removed 3 bases from V and 0 bases from J, with 5 bases in between. Here the CDR3 DNA reads TGCAGCGTTGACATCCTGAACACTGAAGCTTTCTTT. Translating it yields CSVDILNTEAFF.

The CDR3 DNA reads TGTGCCAGCCGCATAGCCCCGGGCCTGGGCTACACCTTC. Translated, it gives CASRIAPGLGYTF. The J gene is TRBJ1-2, the V gene TRBV2, with D unresolved. Germline CDR1 SNHLY, CDR2 FYNNEI. CDR3 size: 13 residues. V lost 8 bases to trimming and J lost 8 bases, with 18 bases between them.

In this sample, this clonotype turned up a few times. The J gene is TRBJ1-5, the V gene TRBV20-1; TRBD1 matches at 8 bases. The germline gives CDR1 DFQATT, CDR2 SNEGSKA (reference sequence). This CDR3 has 13 residues. With 5 bases clipped from V and 6 bases from J, the junction kept 6 bases outside the gene matches. CDR3 sequence reads: CSAPTGGGQPQHF. The CDR3, as DNA: TGCAGTGCTCCCACAGGGGGGGGTCAGCCCCAGCATTTT.

This clonotype was counted a few times. V gene TRBV6-5 combines with J gene TRBJ2-7, with D perhaps TRBD1 or TRBD2 (5 bases each). This CDR3 spans 17 amino acids. In germline, CDR1 is MNHEY, CDR2 SVGAGI. V was cut by 1 base and J by 1 base, with 17 bases left in between. The CDR3 loop is CASSYLPPGRGSYEQYF. The CDR3 DNA reads TGTGCCAGCAGTTACTTGCCTCCGGGACGGGGATCCTACGAGCAGTACTTC.

This clonotype has more than one count but fewer than ten. The rearrangement joins TRBV5-1 to TRBJ2-7; perhaps D is TRBD1 or TRBD2 (5 bases each). V shed 5 bases and J shed 7 bases, with 22 bases lying between them. The CDR3 is 15 amino acids. Germline V gives CDR1 SGHRS, CDR2 YFSETQ. The CDR3 region has the DNA TGCGCCAGCAGTCAAGCCCGGACAACCGGGGAGGAGCAGTACTTC. Protein: CASSQARTTGEEQYF.

The V call is TRBV27, the J call TRBJ2-1; 14 bases align to TRBD2. This CDR3 contains 15 residues. Germline V gene lookup returns CDR1 MNHEY and CDR2 SMNVEV (reference sequence). V shed 5 bases and J 9 bases; nucleotides not matched to a gene: 6. The CDR3 loop is CASSEGTSGRGEQFF. The DNA for the CDR3 is TGTGCCAGCAGTGAAGGGACTAGCGGGAGAGGTGAGCAGTTCTTC.

The chain uses TRBV27 and TRBJ2-6, with D uncertain. The V end was cut by 7 bases, the J end by 2 bases, with 6 bases between. This CDR3 has 13 amino acids. Germline lookup yields CDR1 MNHEY and CDR2 SMNVEV (reference sequence). CDR3 DNA sequence: TGTGCCAGCATGGCGACTGGGGCCAACGTCCTGACTTTC. Amino acid sequence: CASMATGANVLTF.

This clonotype turned up a few times. The V and J genes are TRBV19 and TRBJ2-1; D is perhaps TRBD1 (5 bases). The CDR3 is made up of 14 amino acids. Between the trimmed V and J ends, which lost 5 bases and 6 bases, there was a span of 14 bases. Germline V gene data show CDR1 as LNHDA and CDR2 as SQIVND (reference sequence). The CDR3 DNA sequence: TGTGCCAGTAGTGCCGAGACAGCGATCAATGAGCAGTTCTTC. This gives the protein CASSAETAINEQFF.

This clonotype was counted between two and nine times. A much larger clone is a single base away; this may be a read error. The chain joins TRBV6-2 or TRBV6-3 to TRBJ2-7; no clear D gene. CDR3 length: 12 amino acids. Trimming shortened V by 0 bases and J by 2 bases, and 2 bases separated the two germline ends. Germline lookup yields CDR1 MNHEY and CDR2 SVGEGT. The CDR3, as DNA: TGTGCCAGCAGTTACTCCCCCTACGAGCAGTACTTC. Protein sequence: CASSYSPYEQYF.

CDR3 coding DNA: TGTGCCAGCAGCCTGATGGGGGCCGGTGAGCAGTTCTTC. Its protein product is CASSLMGAGEQFF. The chain links TRBV4-2 to TRBJ2-1; D perhaps matches TRBD1 (6 bases). The CDR3 covers 13 residues. V was trimmed by 4 bases and J by 9 bases, leaving 13 bases between them. Germline V gene sequence: CDR1 LGHNA, CDR2 YNFKEQ.

The rearrangement uses TRBV20-1 and TRBJ2-3; 7 bases agree with TRBD2. The CDR3 extends over 16 amino acids. J lost 0 bases, V lost 1 base, and 7 bases had no gene match. Per the germline V gene, CDR1 is DFQATT and CDR2 is SNEGSKA (reference sequence). CDR3: CSARALEGGSTDTQYF. The CDR3 region has the DNA TGCAGTGCTAGAGCTCTGGAGGGAGGGAGCACAGATACGCAGTATTTT.

The rearrangement joins TRBV24-1 to TRBJ2-1; 8 positions agree with TRBD1. J lost 7 bases, V lost 11 bases, and 6 bases had no gene match. The CDR3 loop spans 12 amino acids. Germline CDR1 is KGHDR and CDR2 is SFDVKD. The CDR3 is CAIGTGQNEQFF. The DNA of the CDR3 is TGTGCCATAGGGACAGGTCAAAATGAGCAGTTCTTC.

This clonotype was counted between two and nine times. The chain is built from TRBV12-3 or TRBV12-4 and TRBJ1-1; 8 nucleotides align to TRBD1. The CDR3 extends over 14 amino acids. The V and J ends lost 3 bases and 3 bases, in that order; junction bases with no gene match: 3. The CDR3 nucleotides are TGTGCCAGCAGTTTCCAGGGGGCGGACACTGAAGCTTTCTTT. Translated: CASSFQGADTEAFF.

The chain uses TRBV24-1 and TRBJ2-3, with D possibly called TRBD1 or TRBD2 (5 bases each). V shed 1 base and J shed 6 bases, with 7 bases lying between them. The CDR3 extends over 13 amino acids. Germline V lookup: CDR1 KGHDR, CDR2 SFDVKD. Written as DNA, the CDR3 is TGTGCCACCAGTGATTTCGAGGGGGATACGCAGTATTTT. This codes for CATSDFEGDTQYF.

This chain links TRBV7-2 with TRBJ1-6; no reliable D call. Trimming pared 1 base from V and 7 bases from J, leaving 8 bases between. The CDR3 has 14 amino acids. Germline CDR1 and CDR2: SGHTA and FQGNSA. The CDR3 region is CASSLVYGNSPLHF. CDR3 DNA sequence: TGTGCCAGCAGCTTAGTTTATGGCAATTCACCCCTCCACTTT.

This clonotype was recorded a few times. This sequence joins TRBV19 and TRBJ2-2; 8 bases line up with TRBD1. The CDR3 consists of 16 residues. The germline V gene has CDR1 LNHDA and CDR2 SQIVND (reference sequence). Trimming at V came to 5 bases and at J to 3 bases, leaving 8 bases not matched to a gene. The DNA of the CDR3 is TGTGCCAGTAGTGTAGGACAGGGTCGCTACACCGGGGAGCTGTTTTTT. Protein: CASSVGQGRYTGELFF. The full variable domain, in which reference TRBV19 and TRBJ2-2 provide the parts outside the CDR3, is DGGITQSPKYLFRKEGQNVTLSCEQNLNHDAMYWYRQDPGQGLRLIYYSQIVNDFQKGDIAEGYSVSREKKESFPLTVTSAQKNPTAFYLCASSVGQGRYTGELFFGEGSRLTVL.

This chain links TRBV7-8 with TRBJ2-1, with 10 bases matching TRBD2. Germline CDR1 is SGHVS and CDR2 is FQNEAQ. The CDR3 consists of 13 residues. The junction had 4 bases not matched to a gene; V was cut back by 4 bases and J by 10 bases. The CDR3 spells CASSSGLAAEQFF. CDR3 DNA: TGTGCCAGCAGCTCCGGACTAGCGGCAGAGCAGTTCTTC.

This clonotype was seen more than once but under ten times. The rearrangement uses TRBV7-3 and TRBJ2-3, with 11 bases fitting TRBD2. Germline trimming cut 5 bases from V and 1 base from J; bases unmatched to any gene: 23. The V gene's germline CDR1 is SGHTA and CDR2 FQGTGA. CDR3 length: 22 amino acids. The CDR3 sequence: CASSPTPRRLAGGQFRTDTQYF. The CDR3, as DNA: TGTGCCAGCAGCCCCACTCCCCGTAGGCTAGCGGGGGGACAATTCCGCACAGATACGCAGTATTTT.

This clonotype showed up just once. This rearrangement joins TRBV4-1 to TRBJ2-1; D remains unclear. The V gene lost 2 bases and the J gene lost 4 bases, with 6 bases spanning the gap. This CDR3 contains 13 residues. CDR1 and CDR2 (germline): MGHRA, YSYEKL. The CDR3, as DNA: TGCGCCAGCAGCCAACCCGTATACAATGAGCAGTTCTTC. Protein: CASSQPVYNEQFF.

The chain joins TRBV15 to TRBJ2-7; 7 bases are shared with TRBD1. The trim removed 0 bases at V and 3 bases at J, leaving 8 bases unmatched. The CDR3 sequence is 16 residues long. Germline CDR1 is LNHNV and CDR2 is YYDKDF (reference sequence). Written as DNA, the CDR3 is TGTGCCACCAGCAGAGATAGGGCAGGGGGAGACTACGAGCAGTACTTC. It translates to CATSRDRAGGDYEQYF. Variable domain in full (rest from reference TRBV15 and TRBJ2-7): DAMVIQNPRYQVTQFGKPVTLSCSQTLNHNVMYWYQQKSSQAPKLLFHYYDKDFNNEADTPDNFQSRRPNTSFCFLDIRSPGLGDTAMYLCATSRDRAGGDYEQYFGPGTRLTVT.

This clonotype was observed a handful of times. The genes are TRBV3-1 and TRBJ2-7; TRBD2 might be the D (6 bases). This CDR3 is 15 amino acids long. Germline CDR1 is LGHDT and CDR2 is YNNKEL (reference sequence). The V and J ends lost 1 base and 8 bases respectively, with 18 bases between them. The CDR3 DNA reads TGTGCCAGCAGCCAAGGCGGGACCGACGGATCCCAGCAGTACTTC. This codes for CASSQGGTDGSQQYF.

The chain employs TRBV5-6 and TRBJ2-6, with D possibly called TRBD1 or TRBD2 (5 bases each). Germline lookup yields CDR1 SGHDT and CDR2 YYEEEE. CDR3 length: 16 amino acids. Trimming cost V 0 bases and J 4 bases, with 11 bases left between them. The CDR3 sequence: CASSLGPGAGANVLTF. The CDR3 coding sequence is TGTGCCAGCAGCTTGGGGCCCGGGGCCGGGGCCAACGTCCTGACTTTC. The full variable domain, completed using reference TRBV5-6 and TRBJ2-6, is DAGVTQSPTHLIKTRGQQVTLRCSPKSGHDTVSWYQQALGQGPQFIFQYYEEEERQRGNFPDRFSGHQFPNYSSELNVNALLLGDSALYLCASSLGPGAGANVLTFGAGSRLTVL.

CDR3 coding DNA: TGTGCCAGCACCCCGGGGCGGACGGGCGAGACCCAGTACTTC. This translates into CASTPGRTGETQYF. The chain recombines TRBV6-6 with TRBJ2-5, with D perhaps being TRBD1 or TRBD2 (5 bases each). Germline V lookup: CDR1 MNHNY, CDR2 SVGAGI (reference sequence). V shed 7 bases and J shed 5 bases, with 17 bases lying between them. The CDR3 sequence is 14 residues long.

This clonotype has more than one count but fewer than ten. This rearrangement joins TRBV6-1 to TRBJ2-1, with D unclear. V dropped 3 bases and J dropped 9 bases, with 9 bases sitting between them. The CDR3 length is 12 residues. Germline-derived CDR1 and CDR2 are MNHNS and SASEGT. CDR3 nucleotide sequence: TGTGCCAGCAGTGAGGGCAGTGCTGAGCAGTTCTTC. Translation gives CASSEGSAEQFF.

This rearrangement joins TRBV7-9 to TRBJ1-6; D is ambiguous. V was trimmed by 4 bases and J by 10 bases, leaving 11 bases between them. Germline V gene sequence: CDR1 SEHNR, CDR2 FQNEAQ (reference sequence). This CDR3 region has 13 residues. CDR3 nucleotides: TGTGCCAGCAGCTCATTTAGTGGCTCACCCCTCCACTTT. It encodes CASSSFSGSPLHF.